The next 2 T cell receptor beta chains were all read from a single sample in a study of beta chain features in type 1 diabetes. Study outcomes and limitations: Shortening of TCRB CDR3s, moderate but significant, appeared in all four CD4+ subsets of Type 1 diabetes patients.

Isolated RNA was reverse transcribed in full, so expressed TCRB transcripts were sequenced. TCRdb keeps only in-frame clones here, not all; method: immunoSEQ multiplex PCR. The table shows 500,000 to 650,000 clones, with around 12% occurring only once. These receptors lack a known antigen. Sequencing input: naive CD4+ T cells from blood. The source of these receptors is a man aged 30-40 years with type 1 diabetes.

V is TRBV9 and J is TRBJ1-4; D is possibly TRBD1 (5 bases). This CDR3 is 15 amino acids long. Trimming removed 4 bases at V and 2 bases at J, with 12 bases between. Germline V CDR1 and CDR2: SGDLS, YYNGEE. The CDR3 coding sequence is TGTGCCAGCAGCCACTCGGGGGTGACTAATGAAAAACTGTTTTTT. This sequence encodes CASSHSGVTNEKLFF.

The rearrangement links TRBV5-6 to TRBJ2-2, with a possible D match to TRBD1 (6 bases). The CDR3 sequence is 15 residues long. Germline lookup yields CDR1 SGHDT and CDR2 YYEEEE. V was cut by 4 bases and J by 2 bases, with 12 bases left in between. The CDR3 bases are TGTGCCAGCAGCGCCGGACAGCCCAACACCGGGGAGCTGTTTTTT. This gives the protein CASSAGQPNTGELFF.